Presented here are 24 T cell receptor beta chains from one specimen sequenced in a study of patients and donors after allogeneic stem cell transplantation. TCRdb re-analysed the RT-PCR reads in MiXCR, keeping a single row per CDR3 protein. The sample has tens of thousands of distinct CDR3 sequences, under 50% seen once. The sample was blood, either unsorted or a sorted T cell fraction (not recorded which). The receptor set was obtained from a human donor who was either an allogeneic HSCT recipient or a stem cell or donor lymphocyte infusion donor (not recorded which). It is not recorded whose cells these are; they may come from a transplant donor.

This clonotype was recorded only once. J is TRBJ1-6 and V is TRBV28; D uncertain. Germline values: CDR1 MDHEN, CDR2 SYDVKM. Trimming took 5 bases from V and 8 from J, leaving 10 bases between them. The CDR3 is made up of 13 amino acids. The CDR3 protein is CASSADLHSPLHF. CDR3 sequence (DNA): TGTGCCAGCAGTGCCGATTTACATTCACCCCTCCACTTT. Together with reference TRBV28 and TRBJ1-6, the CDR3 gives the full variable domain: DVKVTQSSRYLVKRTGEKVFLECVQDMDHENMFWYRQDPGLGLRLIYFSYDVKMKEKGDIPEGYSVSREKKERFSLILESASTNQTSMYLCASSADLHSPLHFGNGTRLTVT.

This clonotype was picked up a small number of times. The rearrangement uses TRBV4-2 and TRBJ1-5; TRBD1 might be the D (6 bases). Trimming cost V 3 bases and J 6 bases, with 15 bases left between them. The CDR3 runs to 15 residues. Germline CDR1 and CDR2: LGHNA and YNFKEQ. CDR3 in amino acids: CASSQEPQGGQPQHF. CDR3 coding DNA: TGTGCCAGCAGCCAGGAGCCGCAAGGGGGTCAGCCCCAGCATTTT.

V is TRBV12-3 or TRBV12-4 and J is TRBJ1-5; tentative D call: TRBD1 (5 bases). Trimming removed 7 bases from V and 4 bases from J, with 14 bases in between. The CDR3 extends over 14 amino acids. CDR3 sequence (DNA): TGTGCCAGCACCCGGGACGTCGGGAATCAGCCCCAGCATTTT. It encodes CASTRDVGNQPQHF.

The V call is TRBV6-2 or TRBV6-3, the J call TRBJ2-1; D gene ambiguous. This CDR3 is 18 amino acids long. The V end lost 0 bases, the J end lost 0 bases, and 15 bases lay between the germline ends. CDR1 MNHEY and CDR2 SVGEGT come from the germline V gene. The DNA of the CDR3 is TGTGCCAGCAGTTACTCAGAGTTTGTAAAGTCCTCCTACAATGAGCAGTTCTTC. It codes for CASSYSEFVKSSYNEQFF.

The chain has TRBV11-2 and TRBJ1-1, with D hard to call. V gave up 2 bases and J gave up 8 bases, with 21 bases separating them. CDR1 and CDR2 (germline): SGHAT, FQNNGV. There are 16 residues in the CDR3. The CDR3 coding sequence is TGTGCCAGCAGCTTAAGTTTAGCGGGAGGACCTACCGAAGCTTTCTTT. This gives the protein CASSLSLAGGPTEAFF.

The chain is built from TRBV7-9 and TRBJ1-1; D remains unclear. Trimming cost V 5 bases and J 0 bases, with 10 bases left between them. Per the germline V gene, CDR1 is SEHNR and CDR2 is FQNEAQ (reference sequence). This CDR3 has 14 residues. The CDR3 sequence: CASSPSALNTEAFF. DNA for the CDR3: TGTGCCAGCAGCCCCTCTGCACTGAACACTGAAGCTTTCTTT.

This clonotype was detected a few times. This rearrangement joins TRBV12-3 or TRBV12-4 to TRBJ1-1; D gene ambiguous. V was cut by 5 bases and J by 2 bases, with 6 bases left in between. The CDR3 spans 12 residues. Here the CDR3 DNA reads TGTGCCAGCAGTGGGAGTAACACTGAAGCTTTCTTT. Translation gives CASSGSNTEAFF.

The CDR3 protein is CASSSPGQGMAQPQHF. CDR3 nucleotide sequence: TGTGCCAGCAGTTCGCCGGGACAGGGGATGGCGCAGCCCCAGCATTTT. The chain uses TRBV28 and TRBJ1-5, with TRBD1 matching over 10 bases. Trimming cost V 4 bases and J 7 bases; bases outside gene matches: 10. This CDR3 spans 16 amino acids. Germline CDR1 is MDHEN and CDR2 is SYDVKM.

This clonotype appeared a single time. J is TRBJ2-4 and V is TRBV4-3; TRBD2 matches at 8 bases. There are 17 residues in the CDR3. With V trimmed by 0 bases and J by 6 bases, 10 bases remained unmatched. The germline CDR1 and CDR2 sequences are LGHNA and YSLEER. The chain's CDR3 is CASSQDIGGATRNIQYF. The DNA of the CDR3 is TGCGCCAGCAGCCAAGATATCGGGGGGGCGACGAGAAACATTCAGTACTTC.

The chain has TRBV4-3 and TRBJ1-6; D gene ambiguous. CDR3 length equals 13 residues. Trimming stripped 0 bases from V and 10 bases from J, with 7 bases between. The germline V gene encodes CDR1 LGHNA and CDR2 YSLEER. The CDR3 nucleotides are TGCGCCAGCAGCCAAGAGAGGTGGTCACCCCTCCACTTT. This codes for CASSQERWSPLHF.

The J gene is TRBJ2-1, the V gene TRBV28; perhaps TRBD2 as D (5 bases). From germline, CDR1 is MDHEN and CDR2 SYDVKM. The CDR3 loop spans 15 amino acids. V lost 6 bases to trimming and J lost 5 bases, with 17 bases between them. The CDR3 here is CASRRTRIVDNEQFF. The CDR3 DNA is TGTGCCAGCAGGAGAACTAGGATCGTTGACAATGAGCAGTTCTTC.

The J gene is TRBJ2-4, the V gene TRBV5-1, with D possibly matching TRBD1 (6 bases). The CDR3 length is 12 residues. Deletions cut 0 bases from V and 13 bases from J, with 11 bases between. Germline assignment: CDR1 SGHRS and CDR2 YFSETQ. CDR3 amino acids: CASSLVFGQQYF. In nucleotides, the CDR3 is TGCGCCAGCAGCTTGGTTTTTGGACAGCAGTACTTC.

The V gene is TRBV28, the J gene TRBJ2-1; D remains unclear. The CDR3 runs to 12 residues. Germline CDR1 and CDR2: MDHEN and SYDVKM. V dropped 6 bases and J dropped 10 bases, with 13 bases sitting between them. In DNA form, the CDR3 reads TGTGCCAGCAGACCCAGGACCGGAGAGCAGTTCTTC. It codes for CASRPRTGEQFF.

The chain joins TRBV7-2 to TRBJ2-3, with 10 nucleotides matching TRBD2. Germline V CDR1 and CDR2: SGHTA, FQGNSA. The CDR3 is 18 amino acids. Germline trimming cut 8 bases from V and 4 bases from J; bases unmatched to any gene: 18. This CDR3 is CASRPTPGTSANPDTQYF. DNA for the CDR3: TGTGCCAGCCGACCTACTCCAGGGACTAGCGCCAACCCAGATACGCAGTATTTT.

The chain is built from TRBV7-2 and TRBJ1-1, with D possibly TRBD1 on 5 matching bases. CDR1 is SGHTA and CDR2 is FQGNSA in the germline V gene. The CDR3 is made up of 13 amino acids. V lost 1 base and J lost 5, with 8 bases in between. The DNA for the CDR3 is TGTGCCAGCAGCTTAGAACGGGGGACTGAAGCTTTCTTT. This codes for CASSLERGTEAFF.

This clonotype was detected a few times. The chain combines TRBV7-8 with TRBJ1-5, with D perhaps matching TRBD1 (5 bases). CDR3 length: 16 amino acids. Trimming took 5 bases from V and 4 from J, leaving 18 bases between them. Per the germline V gene, CDR1 is SGHVS and CDR2 is FQNEAQ. The CDR3 is CASSTRRRGPNQPQHF. The DNA of the CDR3 is TGTGCCAGCAGCACACGTCGTAGGGGTCCTAATCAGCCCCAGCATTTT.

This chain uses TRBV7-2 with TRBJ1-1; D is unresolved. The CDR3 is 14 amino acids. Germline CDR1 is SGHTA and CDR2 is FQGNSA. V lost 6 bases and J lost 0, with 11 bases in between. CDR3 sequence (DNA): TGTGCCAGCAGAGCCGCCGGGGTGAACACTGAAGCTTTCTTT. It translates to CASRAAGVNTEAFF.

This clonotype was recorded a few times. This chain links TRBV2 with TRBJ1-5, with D maybe TRBD1 (5 bases). The CDR3 consists of 15 residues. CDR1 SNHLY and CDR2 FYNNEI come from the germline V gene. Deletions cut 6 bases from V and 4 bases from J, with 16 bases between. The CDR3 DNA sequence: TGTGCCAGCAGGGGGGGGACGATTTATAATCAGCCCCAGCATTTT. Protein sequence: CASRGGTIYNQPQHF.

In this sample, this clonotype turned up a few times. The chain combines TRBV7-2 with TRBJ1-6; D is perhaps TRBD1 (6 bases). CDR3 size: 14 residues. The ends were cut back, 8 bases at V and 9 bases at J, with 17 bases in the middle. The germline CDR1 and CDR2 sequences are SGHTA and FQGNSA. CDR3 nucleotides: TGTGCCAGCCTGCCTACAGGGAGGGGTTCACCCCTCCACTTT. Protein product: CASLPTGRGSPLHF.

The rearrangement joins TRBV5-1 to TRBJ1-1; D uncertain. V shed 6 bases and J shed 4 bases, with 10 bases lying between them. Germline values: CDR1 SGHRS, CDR2 YFSETQ. This CDR3 region has 12 residues. The CDR3 here is CASTLKGTEAFF. The CDR3 bases are TGCGCCAGCACCCTCAAAGGCACTGAAGCTTTCTTT.

This clonotype was counted a few times. The chain combines TRBV2 with TRBJ1-5; D is perhaps TRBD1 (5 bases). Germline assignment: CDR1 SNHLY and CDR2 FYNNEI. Trimming removed 9 bases from V and 6 bases from J, with 18 bases in between. The CDR3 has 14 residues. The CDR3 loop is CASGDFSWLQPQHF. For the CDR3, the DNA is TGTGCCAGTGGGGACTTCAGCTGGCTTCAGCCCCAGCATTTT.

The chain recombines TRBV12-3 or TRBV12-4 with TRBJ1-1; D not resolved. V shed 3 bases and J shed 1 base, with 9 bases lying between them. The CDR3 runs to 14 residues. CDR3 DNA: TGTGCCAGCAGTTTTGTAGAGGGGAACACTGAAGCTTTCTTT. Translating it yields CASSFVEGNTEAFF.

The chain employs TRBV29-1 and TRBJ1-2; D is uncertain. Germline lookup yields CDR1 SQVTM and CDR2 ANQGSEA. The germline V and J ends were trimmed by 7 bases and 0 bases, with 9 bases remaining between them. The CDR3 consists of 12 residues. The CDR3 spells CSGLRANYGYTF. The CDR3 coding sequence is TGCAGCGGCCTCCGTGCTAACTATGGCTACACCTTC.

This chain links TRBV19 with TRBJ1-1, with TRBD1 matching 11 bases. Looked up from germline, CDR1 is LNHDA and CDR2 is SQIVND (reference sequence). CDR3 size: 15 residues. Losses at the gene ends were 3 bases for V and 3 bases for J; bases not matched to a gene: 3. CDR3 in DNA: TGTGCCAGTAGTATGGGACAGGGGGGTTACACTGAAGCTTTCTTT. The encoded protein is CASSMGQGGYTEAFF. The variable domain in full, completed from reference TRBV19 and TRBJ1-1, reads DGGITQSPKYLFRKEGQNVTLSCEQNLNHDAMYWYRQDPGQGLRLIYYSQIVNDFQKGDIAEGYSVSREKKESFPLTVTSAQKNPTAFYLCASSMGQGGYTEAFFGQGTRLTVV.